This T cell receptor (beta chain) was sequenced in a study of T cells in Graves' hyperthyroidism and ophthalmopathy. Template material for amplifying TCR beta CDR3 regions consisted of RNA transcripts. RT-PCR in the first round (using the HTBI primer set) targeted the TCR CDR3. TCRdb reprocessed the multiplex PCR reads with MiXCR, giving one entry per CDR3 protein. The sample carries around 800,000 distinct CDR3 sequences, roughly 40% recorded once. Among the patients, aged 18 to 65, hyperthyroidism was newly diagnosed and had lasted under 2 months. The sequenced sample was blood. The receptor was derived from a man between 18 and 35 years old with Graves' hyperthyroidism.

CDR3 sequence reads: CASSSRDLTEAFF. In nucleotides, the CDR3 is TGTGCCAGCAGCTCCAGGGATTTAACTGAAGCTTTCTTT. The J gene is TRBJ1-1, the V gene TRBV7-2, with D perhaps TRBD1 (5 bases). This CDR3 spans 13 amino acids. With 4 bases removed from V and 5 bases from J, the gap between germline ends came to 11 bases. Germline loops: CDR1 SGHTA, CDR2 FQGNSA.